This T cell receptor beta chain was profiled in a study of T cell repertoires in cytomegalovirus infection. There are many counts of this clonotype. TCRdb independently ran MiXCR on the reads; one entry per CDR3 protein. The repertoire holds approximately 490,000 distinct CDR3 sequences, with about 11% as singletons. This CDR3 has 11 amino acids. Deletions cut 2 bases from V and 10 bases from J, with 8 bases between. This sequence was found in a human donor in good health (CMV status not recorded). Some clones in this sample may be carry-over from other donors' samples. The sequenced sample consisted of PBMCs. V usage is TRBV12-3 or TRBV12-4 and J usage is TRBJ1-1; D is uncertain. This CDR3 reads CASSLLAGAFF. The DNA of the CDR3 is TGTGCCAGCAGTTTACTAGCGGGAGCTTTCTTT.